This T cell receptor (beta chain) was found in a study of cytomegalovirus exposure and HLA in healthy donors. Study-wide points: The authors assumed roughly uniform sequencing depth across donors for presence/absence analyses. Analysis performed later showed TCR beta chains linked to HLA being more clonally expanded than equally common others.

Comments on this clone: The target antigen is unknown.

The PCR ran on 60 Vbeta and 13 Jbeta primers. The repertoire was sequenced with immunoSEQ multiplex PCR; TCRdb's copy has only in-frame clones and lacks some. Of under 200,000 clones in the sample, 80% to 90% were seen once. This CDR3 contains 13 residues. Germline CDR1 is MNHEY and CDR2 is SVGAGI. Between the trimmed V and J ends, which lost 6 bases and 6 bases, there was a span of 12 bases. The TCR sequence derives from a woman between 18 and 29 years old in good health and CMV-seronegative. The chain uses TRBV6-5 and TRBJ2-1, with D possibly being TRBD1 (5 bases). Sequences were obtained from PBMCs. This CDR3 reads CASRSDNLNEQFF. The CDR3 DNA reads as TGTGCCAGCAGGTCGGACAATCTCAATGAGCAGTTCTTC.